Listed below are T cell receptor beta chains from one sample, sequenced in a study of shared clonotypes between healthy human individuals. Produced via immunoSEQ multiplex PCR; TCRdb's table is partial and in-frame only. The sample has some 1,900,000 clones; roughly 95% are singletons. Sequences were obtained from naive CD8+ T cells sorted from blood. These receptors all come from a man in his late teens or twenties in good health. The CDR3 runs from the conserved cysteine through the conserved F or W. A D gene is named only where the DNA matches it firmly. Some rows have no size entry. The others give once, few or many, or a class for an expanded clone.

d_call j_call v_call clone_size cdr3_aa cdr3_nt
TRBD2 TRBJ2-1 TRBV7-9 - CASSLGLAGGPSSYNEQFF TGTGCCAGCAGCTTAGGGCTAGCGGGGGGTCCAAGCTCCTACAATGAGCAGTTCTTC
TRBD1 TRBJ2-6 TRBV4-1 - CASSQEGLGTAGANVLTF TGCGCCAGCAGCCAAGAAGGGTTAGGGACAGCCGGGGCCAACGTCCTGACTTTC
- TRBJ2-7 TRBV19 - CASSMGTITYEQYF TGTGCCAGTAGTATGGGGACCATAACCTACGAGCAGTACTTC
TRBD2 TRBJ2-1 TRBV4-1 - CASSLTLGLAGGREQFF TGCGCCAGCAGCCTCACCTTGGGACTAGCGGGGGGGCGTGAGCAGTTCTTC
- TRBJ2-7 TRBV5-1 once CASTHGADGFYEQYF TGCGCCAGTACGCACGGGGCAGATGGATTCTACGAGCAGTACTTC
TRBD1 TRBJ2-7 TRBV15 - CATRPEPTGGFYEQYF TGTGCCACCAGACCTGAACCGACAGGGGGTTTTTACGAGCAGTACTTC
TRBD1 TRBJ2-7 TRBV7-6 - CASSLAPVGQGSSYEQYF TGTGCCAGCAGCTTAGCACCTGTAGGACAGGGGAGCTCCTACGAGCAGTACTTC
TRBD2 TRBJ2-4 TRBV5-3 - CARSPGTSGGAAIQYF TGTGCCAGAAGCCCAGGGACTAGCGGGGGGGCGGCCATTCAGTACTTC
- TRBJ1-5 TRBV27 - CASRRAGMPSNQPQHF TGTGCCAGCCGACGGGCCGGAATGCCTAGCAATCAGCCCCAGCATTTT
TRBD2 TRBJ2-7 TRBV7-2 - CASSWGSLAGEGNEQYF TGTGCCAGCAGCTGGGGCAGTTTAGCGGGAGAAGGTAACGAGCAGTACTTC
- TRBJ2-1 TRBV25-1 - CASSGDESNEQFF TGTGCCAGCAGTGGCGACGAGAGCAATGAGCAGTTCTTC
- TRBJ1-1 TRBV19 - CASSIGDNEAFF TGTGCCAGTAGTATTGGGGACAATGAAGCTTTCTTT
- TRBJ2-2 TRBV13 - CASSPWTSGELFF TGTGCCAGCAGCCCTTGGACCTCGGGGGAGCTGTTTTTT
TRBD2 TRBJ2-1 TRBV9 - CASSVWTSGDNEQFF TGTGCCAGCAGCGTCTGGACTAGCGGAGATAATGAGCAGTTCTTC
- TRBJ1-1 TRBV30 - CAWSEKGVLNTEAFF TGTGCCTGGAGTGAGAAGGGGGTATTGAACACTGAAGCTTTCTTT
- TRBJ2-7 TRBV10-3 - CAIRTGTSYEQYF TGTGCCATCAGGACCGGGACCTCCTACGAGCAGTACTTC
TRBD1 TRBJ2-7 TRBV4-1 - CASSQGDRASYEQYF TGCGCCAGCAGCCAAGGGGACAGGGCATCCTACGAGCAGTACTTC
- TRBJ1-2 TRBV5-6 - CASSLRTEEFYYGYTF TGTGCCAGCAGCCTCCGGACAGAGGAGTTTTACTATGGCTACACCTTC
TRBD2 TRBJ2-1 TRBV2 - CASIHIREGAGSEQFF TGTGCCAGCATACATATCCGGGAGGGCGCAGGTAGTGAGCAGTTCTTC
- TRBJ2-7 TRBV6-6 - CASSYSGETADEQYF TGTGCCAGCAGTTACTCGGGCGAAACGGCGGACGAGCAGTACTTC
- TRBJ1-1 TRBV4-1 - CASSQEDTTNTEAFF TGCGCCAGCAGCCAAGAGGACACCACTAACACTGAAGCTTTCTTT
- TRBJ1-2 TRBV29-1 - CSVVGAGGYTF TGCAGCGTTGTGGGGGCTGGTGGCTACACCTTC
TRBD2 TRBJ2-3 TRBV7-2 - CASSLVTGGTTDTQYF TGTGCCAGCAGCTTAGTTACGGGGGGGACCACAGATACGCAGTATTTT
- TRBJ1-3 TRBV9 - CASSPSPRAGNTIYF TGTGCCAGCAGCCCTAGTCCCCGTGCTGGAAACACCATATATTTT